These 22 T cell receptor beta chains came from one sample sequenced in a study of T cell repertoires in cytomegalovirus infection. TCRdb independently ran MiXCR on the reads; one entry per CDR3 protein. The table shows almost 300,000 distinct CDR3 sequences, with 8% to 10% occurring only once. The sample consisted of PBMCs. The origin of the receptors is a human donor in good health (CMV status not recorded). Some clones in this sample may be carry-over from other donors' samples.

The table lists this clonotype with many counts. This sequence joins TRBV10-2 and TRBJ2-7, with TRBD1 identical over 9 bases. Germline V gene data show CDR1 as WSHSY and CDR2 as SAAADI. The J segment lost 5 bases and the V segment lost 11 bases, leaving 1 base of the junction unmatched. This CDR3 has 10 residues. The CDR3 is CAGQGNEQYF. Here the CDR3 DNA reads TGCGCCGGACAGGGGAACGAGCAGTACTTC.

This clonotype has ten or more counts. This rearrangement joins TRBV6-1 to TRBJ2-7; 8 nucleotides align to TRBD1. Losses at the gene ends were 6 bases for V and 5 bases for J; bases not matched to a gene: 6. The CDR3 runs 13 residues. In germline, CDR1 is MNHNS, CDR2 SASEGT. CDR3 DNA: TGTGCCAGCAGACCCGGACAGGGCCACGAGCAGTACTTC. The encoded protein is CASRPGQGHEQYF.

This clonotype was picked up many times. V is TRBV11-2 and J is TRBJ2-7; 7 nucleotides match TRBD1. V lost 1 base and J lost 3; bases outside the gene matches: 9. The CDR3 is made up of 16 amino acids. The germline gives CDR1 SGHAT, CDR2 FQNNGV. This CDR3 is CASSLGPGQANYEQYV. CDR3 sequence (DNA): TGTGCCAGCAGCTTAGGGCCCGGACAGGCCAACTACGAGCAGTACGTC.

Ten or more counts support this clonotype. J is TRBJ2-6 and V is TRBV7-6; tentatively, D is TRBD1 or TRBD2 (5 bases each). CDR3 length equals 18 residues. V shed 5 bases and J shed 0 bases, with 17 bases lying between them. CDR1 SGHVS and CDR2 FNYEAQ come from the germline V gene. The CDR3 DNA is TGTGCCAGCAGCCCCCATCAAGCAGGGACCTCTGGGGCCAACGTCCTGACTTTC. It codes for CASSPHQAGTSGANVLTF.

Ten or more counts support this clonotype. The chain has TRBV12-5 and TRBJ1-5; TRBD1 agrees at 7 bases. This CDR3 has 18 residues. J gave up 2 bases and V 2 bases, and 12 bases lay outside the gene matches. The germline gives CDR1 LGHNT, CDR2 FRNRAP. The CDR3 sequence: CASGLTNHRGVGNQPQHF. The CDR3 DNA reads TGTGCTAGTGGTTTGACCAATCACAGGGGAGTCGGCAATCAGCCCCAGCATTTT.

This clonotype was recorded many times. The chain links TRBV12-3 or TRBV12-4 to TRBJ2-3; weak D call: TRBD1 (5 bases). V gave up 3 bases and J gave up 4 bases, with 20 bases separating them. The CDR3 is 17 amino acids. The CDR3 protein is CASSFNVEGRAADTQYF. The CDR3 DNA is TGTGCCAGCAGTTTTAATGTTGAAGGCAGGGCAGCAGATACGCAGTATTTT.

This clonotype occurred many times. The V call is TRBV6-6, the J call TRBJ1-1; D is unresolved. CDR1 is MNHNY and CDR2 is SVGAGI in the germline V gene (reference sequence). The CDR3 has 14 amino acids. Trimming pared 6 bases from V and 6 bases from J, leaving 17 bases between. CDR3 nucleotide sequence: TGTGCCAGCAGCTTCCTCGGACTTAAGGCTGAAGCTTTCTTT. Translation: CASSFLGLKAEAFF.

As regards this clonotype: Just one base apart from a much larger clone, this may be a read error. The rearrangement joins TRBV14 to TRBJ2-1; 8 positions agree with TRBD2. Trimming took 2 bases from V and 12 from J; bases not matched to a gene: 6. Germline CDR1 SGHDN, CDR2 FVKESK. This CDR3 comprises 13 residues. Written as DNA, the CDR3 is TGTGCCAGCAGCCAACTCCGGACTAGCACGCAGTTCTTC. The encoded protein is CASSQLRTSTQFF.

Comments on this clonotype: One base away lies a much larger clone, so this may be a sequencing read error. V is TRBV29-1 and J is TRBJ2-3; D is undetermined. This CDR3 contains 15 residues. Trimming stripped 2 bases from V and 8 bases from J, with 20 bases between. CDR1 is SQVTM, CDR2 ANQGSEA, per germline. Here the CDR3 reads CSVEMFALALSTQYF. For the CDR3, the DNA is TGCAGCGTTGAAATGTTTGCCCTGGCCCTTTCTACGCAGTATTTT.

This clonotype occurred many times. CDR3 protein: CASSIDISTYNEQFF. DNA of the CDR3: TGTGCCAGTAGTATAGACATTTCTACCTACAATGAGCAGTTCTTC. The chain combines TRBV19 with TRBJ2-1; D remains ambiguous. This CDR3 has 15 residues. Trimming removed 0 bases at V and 2 bases at J, with 8 bases between. Looked up from germline, CDR1 is LNHDA and CDR2 is SQIVND (reference sequence).

At least ten counts were recorded for this clonotype. This chain uses TRBV28 with TRBJ2-5, with 9 bases lining up with TRBD2. CDR1 MDHEN and CDR2 SYDVKM come from the germline V gene. The junction had 13 bases not matched to a gene; V was cut back by 8 bases and J by 3 bases. This CDR3 has 16 residues. The CDR3 nucleotides are TGTGCCAGCTCCCCATTGGCAAGCGGGGGGAAAGAGACCCAGTACTTC. This codes for CASSPLASGGKETQYF.

At least ten counts were recorded for this clonotype. The V and J genes are TRBV5-4 and TRBJ2-5, with D possibly TRBD2 on 7 matching bases. Trimming cost V 4 bases and J 4 bases, with 20 bases left between them. CDR3 length: 16 residues. CDR1 and CDR2 from the germline V gene are SGHNT and YYREEE (reference sequence). CDR3 protein: CASSPGGTRGAETQYF. Written as DNA, the CDR3 is TGTGCCAGCAGCCCGGGGGGCACCCGGGGGGCAGAGACCCAGTACTTC.

This clonotype was observed many times. This chain connects TRBV2 to TRBJ2-1; 7 bases align to TRBD2. Germline values: CDR1 SNHLY, CDR2 FYNNEI. Trimming removed 11 bases from V and 3 bases from J; junction bases left unmatched: 7. The CDR3 extends over 13 amino acids. DNA of the CDR3: TGTGCCTCGCGGGGGAGGGACTACAATGAGCAGTTCTTC. This translates into CASRGRDYNEQFF.

This clonotype was seen ten or more times. The chain combines TRBV4-3 with TRBJ2-5; possibly TRBD2 for D (6 bases). Germline V gives CDR1 LGHNA, CDR2 YSLEER. V lost 1 base and J lost 3, with 12 bases in between. This CDR3 region has 15 residues. The CDR3 sequence is CASSQALWGEETQYF. In DNA form, the CDR3 reads TGCGCCAGCAGCCAAGCGCTATGGGGGGAAGAGACCCAGTACTTC.

This clonotype was seen a few times. The chain employs TRBV28 and TRBJ1-1; 7 bases map to TRBD1. V shed 6 bases and J 3 bases; nucleotides not matched to a gene: 4. The length of the CDR3 is 13 residues. The V gene's germline CDR1 is MDHEN and CDR2 SYDVKM. The DNA of the CDR3 is TGTGCCAGCAGAGGGGGCGCGGACACTGAAGCTTTCTTT. Its protein product is CASRGGADTEAFF.

This clonotype was detected many times. DNA for the CDR3: TGTGCCAGCAGCTTGAGACGGAGGGATGGCAATGAGCAGTTCTTC. It specifies CASSLRRRDGNEQFF. V is TRBV7-8 and J is TRBJ2-1; TRBD2 is a possible D gene (6 bases). In germline, CDR1 is SGHVS, CDR2 FQNEAQ. Trimming left V 3 bases short and J 6 bases short, with 15 bases between. The CDR3 contains 15 residues.

In this sample, this clonotype turned up many times. The V call is TRBV20-1, the J call TRBJ2-2, with 8 bases that match TRBD1. Germline CDR1 reads DFQATT; CDR2 reads SNEGSKA (reference sequence). The ends lost 7 bases at V and 0 bases at J; junction bases unmatched: 4. This CDR3 spans 14 amino acids. The CDR3 spells CSVNRGTNTGELFF. CDR3 in DNA: TGCAGTGTAAACAGGGGGACGAACACCGGGGAGCTGTTTTTT.

This clonotype was counted at least ten times. This chain connects TRBV29-1 to TRBJ1-1; D is unresolved. The CDR3 totals 14 residues. The V gene lost 4 bases and the J gene lost 1 base, with 13 bases spanning the gap. Germline CDR1 and CDR2: SQVTM and ANQGSEA. CDR3 sequence (DNA): TGCAGCGTTGTTCCCGGACTGCAGAACACTGAAGCTTTCTTT. Translated: CSVVPGLQNTEAFF. Based on the CDR3 plus reference TRBV29-1 and TRBJ1-1, the full variable domain is SAVISQKPSRDICQRGTSLTIQCQVDSQVTMMFWYRQQPGQSLTLIATANQGSEATYESGFVIDKFPISRPNLTFSTLTVSNMSPEDSSIYLCSVVPGLQNTEAFFGQGTRLTVV.

The CDR3: CASSFDRGGEETQYF. DNA for the CDR3: TGTGCCAGCAGCTTCGACAGGGGAGGCGAAGAGACCCAGTACTTC. This chain joins TRBV7-2 and TRBJ2-5; the match to TRBD1 covers 8 bases. The CDR3 contains 15 residues. Germline CDR1 SGHTA, CDR2 FQGNSA. V lost 3 bases, J lost 3 bases, and 6 bases stayed unmatched.

The chain is built from TRBV14 and TRBJ1-1; TRBD1 might be the D (5 bases). CDR1 and CDR2 from the germline V gene are SGHDN and FVKESK. CDR3 length: 17 amino acids. The V end was cut by 1 base, the J end by 0 bases, with 15 bases between. As DNA, the CDR3 is TGTGCCAGCAGCCAAGTCTCGGGGGGATTTATGAACACTGAAGCTTTCTTT. It yields the protein CASSQVSGGFMNTEAFF.

This clonotype appeared a few times. The rearrangement uses TRBV20-1 and TRBJ2-7; D not resolved. CDR1 is DFQATT and CDR2 is SNEGSKA in the germline V gene (reference sequence). V lost 2 bases and J lost 8, with 7 bases in between. This CDR3 spans 10 amino acids. CDR3 loop: CSARPDQQYV. CDR3 DNA: TGCAGTGCTAGACCGGATCAGCAGTACGTC.

The CDR3 DNA reads TGTGCCAGCAGTTACTCGACGGCGGGGGGCCTGGTAAACAATGAGCAGTTCTTC. Its protein product is CASSYSTAGGLVNNEQFF. This rearrangement joins TRBV6-8 to TRBJ2-1; TRBD2 matches 8 bases. CDR1 and CDR2 from the germline V gene are MNHGY and SAAAGT. The CDR3 runs 18 residues. Germline trimming cut 0 bases from V and 5 bases from J; bases unmatched to any gene: 12.